The clone carrying this T cell receptor (beta chain) has a count of ten or more. The antigen is not known. Regarding time point: newly diagnosed GD, antithyroid drugs for less than 3 months. TCR sequences were obtained from RNA taken from PBMCs. These data belong to a study of regulatory T cells in long-lasting Graves disease. iRepertoire HTBI primers and Arm-PCR of CDR3 regions built TCR beta libraries. In TCRdb, the multiplex PCR reads were re-called with MiXCR into one record per CDR3 protein. This table has roughly 500,000 distinct CDR3 sequences, around 13% appearing once. Whole-study findings and limits: Sharing of public clonotypes was greater in persistent patients (about 2,500) than in new patients (roughly 1,000). TCR diversity was lower in persistent Graves' patients than in newly diagnosed ones.

Per germline, CDR1 MDHEN and CDR2 SYDVKM. V lost 3 bases to trimming and J lost 7 bases; unmatched junction nucleotides: 9. The CDR3 has 15 amino acids. The same specimen was also included in a second study, on T cells in Graves' hyperthyroidism and ophthalmopathy. That paper states: Each patient was aged 18 to 65 and had newly diagnosed hyperthyroidism of under 2 months' duration. Diagnosis relied on clinical symptoms, serum thyroxine and TRAb, thyroid ultrasound and orbital computed tomography.

The rearrangement links TRBV28 to TRBJ1-5; 7 positions agree with TRBD1. The source is a woman aged 30 to 39 with Graves disease. Material: peripheral blood mononuclear cells (PBMCs), obtained at new diagnosis, from a patient treated with antithyroid drugs. CDR3 bases: TGTGCCAGCAGTTTCTTGACAGGGCTAGGCCAGCCCCAGCATTTT. Translating it yields CASSFLTGLGQPQHF.